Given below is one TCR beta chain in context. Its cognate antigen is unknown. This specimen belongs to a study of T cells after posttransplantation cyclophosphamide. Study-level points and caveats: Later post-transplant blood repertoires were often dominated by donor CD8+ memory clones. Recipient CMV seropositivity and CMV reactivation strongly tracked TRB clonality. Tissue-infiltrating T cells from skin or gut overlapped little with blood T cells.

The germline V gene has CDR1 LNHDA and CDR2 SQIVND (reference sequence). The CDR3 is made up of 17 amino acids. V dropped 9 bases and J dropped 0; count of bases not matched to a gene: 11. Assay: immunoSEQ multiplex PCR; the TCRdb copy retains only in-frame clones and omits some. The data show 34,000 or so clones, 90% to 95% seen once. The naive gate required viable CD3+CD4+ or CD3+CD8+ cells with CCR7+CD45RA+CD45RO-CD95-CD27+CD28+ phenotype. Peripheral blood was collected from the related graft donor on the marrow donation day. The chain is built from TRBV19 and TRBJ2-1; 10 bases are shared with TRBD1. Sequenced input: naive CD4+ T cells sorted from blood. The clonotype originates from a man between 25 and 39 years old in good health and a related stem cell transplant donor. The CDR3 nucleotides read TGTGCCAGCCGGGGACAGGGGCCCCTCAGCTCCTACAATGAGCAGTTCTTC. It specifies CASRGQGPLSSYNEQFF. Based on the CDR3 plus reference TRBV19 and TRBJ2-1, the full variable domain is DGGITQSPKYLFRKEGQNVTLSCEQNLNHDAMYWYRQDPGQGLRLIYYSQIVNDFQKGDIAEGYSVSREKKESFPLTVTSAQKNPTAFYLCASRGQGPLSSYNEQFFGPGTRLTVL.